These T cell receptor beta chains were read from a single sample in a study of blood T cells in healthy people across ages. TCRdb reprocessed the 5' RACE reads via MiXCR and lists one record per CDR3 protein. Of 550,000 to 650,000 distinct CDR3 sequences listed, around 27% are singletons. This sample was shared with a second study, whose subject was T cells of mothers and their children.

Sequenced sample: blood. The receptors shown here come from a boy aged 2 to 10 in good health. Each CDR3 is given with its conserved first and last residue. The order of the fields is V gene, D gene, J gene, clone size, CDR3 DNA, CDR3 protein. A D gene is named only where the DNA matches it firmly. Some rows mark clone size as missing; the rest say once, few, many or name a class of expanded clone.

>TRBV12-3/TRBV12-4|NA|TRBJ2-1|NA
TGTGCCAGCAGCCGGACTTCCTGTGTGCAGTTCTTC
CASSRTSCVQFF
>TRBV20-1|NA|TRBJ1-1|NA
TGCAGTGCTAGAAGGACGGAGAACACTGAAGCTTTCTTT
CSARRTENTEAFF
>TRBV20-1|TRBD2|TRBJ2-7|few
TGCAGTGCTTCCGGACTAGCGGGCCGCCTCCTCTACGAGCAGTACTTC
CSASGLAGRLLYEQYF
>TRBV9|TRBD1|TRBJ2-5|few
TGTGCCAGCAGCGTAGATCGAGGGGGCGAAGAGACCCAGTACTTC
CASSVDRGGEETQYF
>TRBV7-8|NA|TRBJ1-4|few
TGTGCCAGCAGCCCTGGACAGAGACATGAAAAACTGTTTTTT
CASSPGQRHEKLFF
>TRBV19|NA|TRBJ2-7|NA
TGTGCCAGTAGCCGGGACGGATACTACGAGCAGTACTTC
CASSRDGYYEQYF
>TRBV6-6|TRBD2|TRBJ2-7|once
TGTGCCAGCAGGTCACTAGCGGGGGACCACGAGCAGTACTTC
CASRSLAGDHEQYF
>TRBV9|NA|TRBJ2-3|few
TGTGCCAGCAGCGTACTGGGGGGCCCCAGCAGTGGCACAGATACGCAGTATTTT
CASSVLGGPSSGTDTQYF
>TRBV20-1|NA|TRBJ2-3|NA
TGCAGTGCTTCTGGGGGAGGTACGCAGTATTTT
CSASGGGTQYF
>TRBV20-1|TRBD2|TRBJ2-7|NA
TGCAGTGCTAGAGGTTATTTGACTAGCGGGAGGTACGAGCAGTACTTC
CSARGYLTSGRYEQYF
>TRBV10-3|TRBD2|TRBJ2-1|few
TGTGCCATCAGTGATAAGGGGACTAGCGGGAAGAGGTACAATGAGCAGTTCTTC
CAISDKGTSGKRYNEQFF
>TRBV6-6|TRBD2|TRBJ2-7|NA
TGTGCCAGCAGTTACCGGGCTAGTAGCGGGGACTACGAGCAGTACTTC
CASSYRASSGDYEQYF
>TRBV5-1|NA|TRBJ1-1|few
TGCGCCAGCAGCTTGGACAGAGATGGGACTGAAGCTTTCTTT
CASSLDRDGTEAFF
>TRBV20-1|NA|TRBJ2-3|NA
TGCAGTGCTAGAACCTCGACAGGCGATACGCAGTATTTT
CSARTSTGDTQYF
>TRBV9|TRBD2|TRBJ2-7|few
TGTGCCAGCAGCGTAGGGGGGACTAGCGACCCCTACGAGCAGTACTTC
CASSVGGTSDPYEQYF
>TRBV15|NA|TRBJ1-2|few
TGTGCCACCAGCAGAGATCGGGCCCCCAACTATGGCTACACCTTC
CATSRDRAPNYGYTF
>TRBV5-5|TRBD2|TRBJ2-7|NA
TGTGCCAGCAGCTTGTATCTGGCGGGAGTTTACGAGCAGTACTTC
CASSLYLAGVYEQYF
>TRBV5-1|NA|TRBJ2-3|NA
TGCGCCAGCAGCTTTGTCGGGAGCCAAAGCACAGATACGCAGTATTTT
CASSFVGSQSTDTQYF
>TRBV10-3|NA|TRBJ2-3|NA
TGTGCCATCAGTGAGGTCGAAAATACGCAGTATTTT
CAISEVENTQYF
>TRBV11-2|TRBD2|TRBJ2-5|NA
TGTGCCAGCAGCCGGGGGGGGCCGAGGGAGGCCCAGTACTTC
CASSRGGPREAQYF
>TRBV20-1|NA|TRBJ2-7|NA
TGCAGTGCTAGACGCATTCCCTCCTACGAGCAGTACTTC
CSARRIPSYEQYF
>TRBV6-2/TRBV6-3|NA|TRBJ2-3|NA
TGTGCCAGCAGTTATCGGACAAACACAGATACGCAGTATTTT
CASSYRTNTDTQYF
>TRBV2|NA|TRBJ1-2|few
TGTGCCAGCAGTCAGTTCATTAACTATGGCTACACCTTC
CASSQFINYGYTF
>TRBV7-9|NA|TRBJ2-3|NA
TGTGCCAGCAGCTTAGATGAAGGGGCGCAGTATTTT
CASSLDEGAQYF
>TRBV2|NA|TRBJ2-1|few
TGTGCCAGCAAGCTGGCGTCTTTAGATGAGCAGTTCTTC
CASKLASLDEQFF
>TRBV20-1|TRBD1|TRBJ1-2|NA
TGCAGTGCTAGTTCGTCCTCGGCAGGGGGTGCCTATGGCTACACCTTC
CSASSSSAGGAYGYTF
>TRBV5-1|NA|TRBJ2-1|few
TGCGCCAGCAGCTTGGATAAGGGCAATGAGCAGTTCTTC
CASSLDKGNEQFF
>TRBV6-5|NA|TRBJ2-5|NA
TGTGCCAGCAGGCCCGACCCTGATCAGTGGGAGACCCAGTACTTC
CASRPDPDQWETQYF
>TRBV5-1|TRBD2|TRBJ2-7|few
TGCGCCAGCAGCTTACTAGCGGCTAGCTCCTACGAGCAGTACTTC
CASSLLAASSYEQYF
>TRBV9|NA|TRBJ2-7|NA
TGTGCCAGCAGCGTAGACAGCCCCTACGAGCAGTACTTC
CASSVDSPYEQYF
>TRBV3-1|NA|TRBJ2-3|few
TGTGCCAGCAGCTCCCAACCGCCGGCAGCAGGCACAGATACGCAGTATTTT
CASSSQPPAAGTDTQYF
>TRBV9|TRBD2|TRBJ2-2|NA
TGTGCCAGCAGCGCCGTACTAGCGGGGGCCACCGGGGAGCTGTTTTTT
CASSAVLAGATGELFF
>TRBV14|TRBD1|TRBJ2-5|NA
TGTGCCAGCAGCCCCGACACGGACAGGAGTGAGACCCAGTACTTC
CASSPDTDRSETQYF
>TRBV7-9|NA|TRBJ2-5|few
TGTGCCAGGTCGCGTGGGTCCGGAGAGACCCAGTACTTC
CARSRGSGETQYF
>TRBV20-1|NA|TRBJ2-3|many
TGCAGTGCTAGGTCAATCGGGGATACGCAGTATTTT
CSARSIGDTQYF
>TRBV3-1|NA|TRBJ1-1|NA
TGTGCCAGCAGCCAAGAGGTGAGGAACACTGAAGCTTTCTTT
CASSQEVRNTEAFF
>TRBV11-3|TRBD1|TRBJ1-1|NA
TGTGCCAGCAGCGGACAGGCAAACACTGAAGCTTTCTTT
CASSGQANTEAFF
>TRBV27|NA|TRBJ2-5|few
TGTGCCAGCAGATTAAACCCCAGGCCCCAAGAGACCCAGTACTTC
CASRLNPRPQETQYF
>TRBV6-1|NA|TRBJ1-6|NA
TGTGCCAGCACAGGGATGGCTAATTCACCCCTCCACTTT
CASTGMANSPLHF
>TRBV3-1|NA|TRBJ1-1|few
TGTGCCAGCAGCCAAGACCCAGGGACCGCGGTTGAAGCTTTCTTT
CASSQDPGTAVEAFF
>TRBV6-5|NA|TRBJ1-1|NA
TGTGCCAGCAGTTACAGTGGGAGCCGGTTGCCTGAAGCTTTCTTT
CASSYSGSRLPEAFF
>TRBV27|NA|TRBJ2-7|many
TGTGCCAGCAGTTTCGGGACCCCTACCTACGAGCAGTACTTC
CASSFGTPTYEQYF
>TRBV4-3|TRBD2|TRBJ2-7|few
TGCGCCAGCAGCCACGGGACTAGCGGACTATACGAGCAGTACTTC
CASSHGTSGLYEQYF
>TRBV28|TRBD2|TRBJ2-5|NA
TGTGCCAGCAGTTCGACCGGGACTAGCGTATACGAGACCCAGTACTTC
CASSSTGTSVYETQYF
>TRBV20-1|NA|TRBJ2-5|NA
TGCAGTGCTAGAGTAGGAACCCAGTACTTC
CSARVGTQYF
>TRBV20-1|TRBD2|TRBJ2-7|NA
TGCAGTGCTAGTTCGGCTAGCGGATCCTACGAGCAGTACTTC
CSASSASGSYEQYF
>TRBV25-1|TRBD2|TRBJ2-3|NA
TGTGCCAGCAGTGAAGAGCGGGGGGGCACAGATACGCAGTATTTT
CASSEERGGTDTQYF
>TRBV20-1|NA|TRBJ1-4|few
TGCAGTGCCGCGACGGAACCGGAAAAACTGTTTTTT
CSAATEPEKLFF
>TRBV19|TRBD1|TRBJ2-7|NA
TGTGCCAGTAGTGGGGTTACACAGGGGGCCTACGAGCAGTACTTC
CASSGVTQGAYEQYF
>TRBV2|TRBD1|TRBJ2-3|few
TGTGCCAGCAGTCCACAGGGGGTGGATACGCAGTATTTT
CASSPQGVDTQYF
>TRBV12-3/TRBV12-4|TRBD1|TRBJ2-1|few
TGTGCCAGCAGTAAGCGATTGGGACAGACCTACAATGAGCAGTTCTTC
CASSKRLGQTYNEQFF
>TRBV27|TRBD2|TRBJ2-5|few
TGTGCCAGCAGTCCTAACCCTAGCGGGAGGGGAGAGACCCAGTACTTC
CASSPNPSGRGETQYF
>TRBV29-1|NA|TRBJ2-7|NA
TGCAGCGTTGTAGGGATCTACTCCTACGAGCAGTACTTC
CSVVGIYSYEQYF
>TRBV3-1|TRBD1|TRBJ2-7|once
TGTGCCAGCAGCTCACGGACAGGGAGTCCCTCTGGAGAGCAGTACTTC
CASSSRTGSPSGEQYF
>TRBV29-1|TRBD1|TRBJ1-1|NA
TGCAGCGGGTACAGGGGAGGCACTGAAGCTTTCTTT
CSGYRGGTEAFF